This passage covers 18 T cell receptor beta chains from one sample sequenced in a study of T-cell memory formation after mild COVID-19. TCRdb redid the calling of the 5' RACE reads with MiXCR, one entry per CDR3 protein. The sample has about 400,000 distinct CDR3 sequences, about a sixth seen once; the top ten hold roughly 21%. The specimen sequenced was PBMCs or a T cell subset sorted from them (not recorded which). The receptors here all came from a man aged 18 to 29 who had mild COVID-19 (a few samples of this study predate the infection). Cell type and time point are not known.

This clonotype was seen a handful of times. The chain is built from TRBV7-3 and TRBJ2-1, with D unclear. The CDR3 has 13 residues. Germline lookup yields CDR1 SGHTA and CDR2 FQGTGA. The V end was cut by 5 bases, the J end by 4 bases, with 9 bases between. The CDR3, as DNA: TGTGCCAGCAGCCTCCAACCGTACAATGAGCAGTTCTTC. It specifies CASSLQPYNEQFF.

The chain carries TRBV12-3 or TRBV12-4 and TRBJ2-1; D possibly corresponds to TRBD2 (5 bases). V was trimmed by 9 bases and J by 9 bases, leaving 21 bases between them. The length of the CDR3 is 14 residues. The CDR3 DNA follows: TGTGCCAGAAGTCTACTAGTCTCCCTACTTGAGCAGTTCTTC. Its protein is CARSLLVSLLEQFF.

This CDR3 is CASSLGHYYEQYV. CDR3 DNA: TGTGCCAGCAGCCTAGGGCACTACTACGAGCAGTACGTC. The chain employs TRBV6-2 or TRBV6-3 and TRBJ2-7, with unresolved D. Trimming removed 6 bases from V and 3 bases from J, with 12 bases in between. CDR3 length equals 13 residues. CDR1 and CDR2 from the germline V gene are MNHEY and SVGEGT.

Points on this clonotype: The junction departs from the called germline gene at one end, perhaps through a read error. The chain uses TRBV5-1 and TRBJ2-1, with a weak D call TRBD1 (5 bases). The CDR3 is made up of 12 amino acids. The germline V gene encodes CDR1 SGHRS and CDR2 YFSETQ. Here the CDR3 reads CASSLDRQGSSF. For the CDR3, the DNA is TGCGCCAGCAGCTTGGATAGGCAGGGTTCCAGCTTC.

This clonotype has just a few counts. The V call is TRBV5-1, the J call TRBJ2-1, with 10 bases matching TRBD2. The CDR3 is 16 amino acids. CDR1 SGHRS and CDR2 YFSETQ come from the germline V gene. The V and J ends lost 4 bases and 9 bases, in that order; junction bases with no gene match: 13. The CDR3 nucleotides read TGCGCCAGCAGCCCTCTTAGCGGGGGGACTTCATGTGAGCAGTTCTTC. As protein: CASSPLSGGTSCEQFF.

CDR3 sequence: CATSPRKGSIHEQFF. In DNA, the CDR3 is TGTGCCACCAGCCCTAGAAAAGGGTCCATCCATGAGCAGTTCTTC. The rearrangement links TRBV15 to TRBJ2-1; D remains ambiguous. The germline gives CDR1 LNHNV, CDR2 YYDKDF (reference sequence). Trimming shortened V by 5 bases and J by 8 bases, and 19 bases separated the two germline ends. This CDR3 spans 15 amino acids.

The chain uses TRBV10-3 and TRBJ2-3, with unresolved D. Germline CDR1 and CDR2: ENHRY and SYGVKD. The CDR3 runs 13 residues. V lost 3 bases and J lost 4, with 8 bases in between. The CDR3 loop is CAISDTAADTQYF. The CDR3, as DNA: TGTGCCATCAGTGACACCGCCGCAGATACGCAGTATTTT.

This chain links TRBV6-6 with TRBJ2-7, with 8 bases aligning to TRBD2. The CDR3 length is 16 residues. V gave up 2 bases and J gave up 2 bases; unmatched junction bases: 8. Germline V gene lookup returns CDR1 MNHNY and CDR2 SVGAGI (reference sequence). The DNA for the CDR3 is TGTGCCAGCAGTTACCGGGTTCGGGGGGGCGCCTACGAGCAGTACGTC. This sequence encodes CASSYRVRGGAYEQYV.

This clonotype has just one count. CDR3 protein: CASTLQGSYEQYF. The DNA for the CDR3 is TGTGCCAGCACACTTCAGGGCTCCTACGAGCAGTACTTC. The chain uses TRBV5-5 and TRBJ2-7; tentative D call: TRBD1 (5 bases). The V and J ends lost 6 bases and 0 bases respectively, with 10 bases between them. This CDR3 comprises 13 residues. Per the germline V gene, CDR1 is SGHKS and CDR2 is YYEKEE (reference sequence). Full variable domain (rest looked up from reference TRBV5-5 and TRBJ2-7): DAGVTQSPTHLIKTRGQQVTLRCSPISGHKSVSWYQQVLGQGPQFIFQYYEKEERGRGNFPDRFSARQFPNYSSELNVNALLLGDSALYLCASTLQGSYEQYFGPGTRLTVT.

This clonotype was observed a few times. The chain combines TRBV20-1 with TRBJ2-2, with TRBD1 matching 10 bases. The length of the CDR3 is 16 residues. After removal of 0 bases from V and 5 bases from J, the junction contained 6 bases not matched to a gene. Germline V CDR1 and CDR2: DFQATT, SNEGSKA (reference sequence). CDR3 in amino acids: CSARDPRTGGTGELFF. The CDR3 coding sequence is TGCAGTGCTAGAGATCCCAGGACAGGGGGGACCGGGGAGCTGTTTTTT.

This clonotype was counted a few times. The rearrangement uses TRBV7-6 and TRBJ2-3, with D perhaps TRBD1 (6 bases). Germline V gives CDR1 SGHVS, CDR2 FNYEAQ. This CDR3 comprises 15 residues. Trimming took off 4 bases at V and 6 bases at J, with 17 bases between the two ends. The CDR3 bases are TGTGCCAGCAGCTCCACACCTACGAGGGGGGATACGCAGTATTTT. Translation gives CASSSTPTRGDTQYF.

The gene calls are TRBV6-6 and TRBJ1-1; D may be TRBD1 (5 bases). The germline V gene encodes CDR1 MNHNY and CDR2 SVGAGI (reference sequence). The CDR3 covers 11 residues. V was clipped by 2 bases and J by 11 bases, with 9 bases between them. The CDR3, as DNA: TGTGCCAGCAGTTACGAGGGACGGGCTTTCTTT. Its translation is CASSYEGRAFF.

The genes are TRBV5-1 and TRBJ1-1; tentative D call: TRBD1 (6 bases). Germline lookup yields CDR1 SGHRS and CDR2 YFSETQ. The V end was cut by 3 bases, the J end by 1 base, with 10 bases between. The CDR3 loop spans 14 amino acids. CDR3 region: CASSWGTTNTEAFF. For the CDR3, the DNA is TGCGCCAGCAGCTGGGGGACAACGAACACTGAAGCTTTCTTT.

This clonotype has only a few counts. V usage is TRBV7-9 and J usage is TRBJ2-3; 11 bases agree with TRBD1. Germline assignment: CDR1 SEHNR and CDR2 FQNEAQ (reference sequence). Trimming removed 6 bases from V and 4 bases from J; junction bases left unmatched: 3. The CDR3 has 14 residues. The CDR3 reads CASSRTGGADTQYF. CDR3 nucleotide sequence: TGTGCCAGCAGTCGGACAGGGGGCGCAGATACGCAGTATTTT.

This clonotype was observed a handful of times. This chain links TRBV9 with TRBJ1-2; 10 bases fit TRBD1. This CDR3 has 17 amino acids. The germline V gene encodes CDR1 SGDLS and CDR2 YYNGEE. V shed 3 bases, J shed 4 bases, and the junction held 12 bases outside the gene matches. The CDR3 here is CASSGERDRGPPYGYTF. DNA for the CDR3: TGTGCCAGCAGCGGGGAAAGGGACAGGGGACCCCCCTATGGCTACACCTTC.

Here the CDR3 reads CARHSNTEAFF. The DNA for the CDR3 is TGTGCCCGACACTCGAACACTGAAGCTTTCTTT. The genes are TRBV30 and TRBJ1-1; the D is unclear. V lost 8 bases to trimming and J lost 1 base, with 8 bases between them. The V gene's germline CDR1 is GTSNPN and CDR2 SVGIG (reference sequence). This CDR3 comprises 11 residues.

This rearrangement joins TRBV6-2 or TRBV6-3 to TRBJ2-7; 8 bases agree with TRBD1. With V trimmed by 6 bases and J by 6 bases, 13 bases remained unmatched. The CDR3 extends over 15 amino acids. The germline V gene encodes CDR1 MNHEY and CDR2 SVGEGT. CDR3 nucleotide sequence: TGTGCCAGCAGCCTCGTCCTTGGACAGGGCGGCGAGCAGTACTTC. Translation: CASSLVLGQGGEQYF.

This chain links TRBV19 with TRBJ1-1; D uncertain. Trimming cost V 3 bases and J 0 bases, with 5 bases left between them. This CDR3 has 13 residues. CDR1 is LNHDA and CDR2 is SQIVND in the germline V gene (reference sequence). The CDR3 protein is CASSIIMNTEAFF. CDR3 bases: TGTGCCAGTAGTATTATAATGAACACTGAAGCTTTCTTT.